What follows are 27 T cell receptor beta chains derived from one specimen sequenced in a study of T cells in Graves' hyperthyroidism and ophthalmopathy. Researchers amplified the TCR beta CDR3 regions from RNA transcripts. With the HTBI primer set, the TCR CDR3 went through a first round of RT-PCR. TCRdb re-derived calls from the multiplex PCR reads in MiXCR, one entry per CDR3 protein. Of 400,000 or so distinct CDR3 sequences listed, around 15% were seen once; the top ten hold roughly a fifth. The sequenced sample was blood. Receptor source: a young woman with Graves' ophthalmopathy.

This clonotype showed up just a few times. This could be a read error, since a much larger clone is one nucleotide away. The chain is built from TRBV5-6 and TRBJ1-1; D call uncertain. Per the germline V gene, CDR1 is SGHDT and CDR2 is YYEEEE. This CDR3 has 13 amino acids. V was cut by 3 bases and J by 2 bases, with 8 bases left in between. The CDR3: CASSSDTNTEAFF. The CDR3 nucleotides read TGTGCCAGCAGCTCCGACACCAACACTGAAGCTTTCTTT.

This clonotype was recorded at least ten times. The chain couples TRBV12-3 or TRBV12-4 to TRBJ2-1, with 10 bases fitting TRBD1. Losses at the gene ends were 5 bases for V and 4 bases for J; bases not matched to a gene: 2. This CDR3 is built from 14 residues. The CDR3 protein is CASSPGQGYNEQFF. The DNA for the CDR3 is TGTGCCAGCAGTCCGGGACAGGGGTACAATGAGCAGTTCTTC.

The chain couples TRBV19 to TRBJ2-2; 7 bases align to TRBD1. This CDR3 region has 18 residues. Losses at the gene ends were 4 bases for V and 4 bases for J; bases not matched to a gene: 15. In germline, CDR1 is LNHDA, CDR2 SQIVND (reference sequence). The CDR3 spells CASSTAVVGTAITGELFF. Here the CDR3 DNA reads TGTGCCAGTAGTACAGCCGTTGTGGGGACAGCGATCACCGGGGAGCTGTTTTTT.

In its sample, this clonotype was seen many times. CDR3 sequence (DNA): TGTGCCAGCAGCCAATCGACGGGCGGGGAGCTGTTTTTT. This sequence encodes CASSQSTGGELFF. This chain links TRBV7-2 with TRBJ2-2; D not resolved. CDR1 and CDR2 from the germline V gene are SGHTA and FQGNSA. There are 13 residues in the CDR3. Between the trimmed V and J ends, which lost 5 bases and 7 bases, there was a span of 11 bases.

On this clonotype: A much larger clone sits a single nucleotide away, making a read error possible. The chain combines TRBV27 with TRBJ2-6; possible D gene TRBD1, 5 bases. CDR1 is MNHEY, CDR2 SMNVEV, per germline (reference sequence). The CDR3 runs 16 residues. This CDR3 reads CASTRVFSSGANALTF. The CDR3 DNA is TGTGCCAGCACCCGAGTCTTTAGCTCTGGGGCCAACGCCCTGACTTTC. The complete variable domain, with remaining parts taken from reference TRBV27 and TRBJ2-6, reads EAQVTQNPRYLITVTGKKLTVTCSQNMNHEYMSWYRQDPGLGLRQIYYSMNVEVTDKGDVPEGYKVSRKEKRNFPLILESPSPNQTSLYFCASTRVFSSGANALTFGAGSRLTVL.

This clonotype was counted at least ten times. The V gene is TRBV7-2, the J gene TRBJ1-2, with D unresolved. The CDR3 runs to 18 residues. Per germline, CDR1 SGHTA and CDR2 FQGNSA. The V end lost 0 bases, the J end lost 7 bases, and 24 bases lay between the germline ends. The CDR3 region is CASSLAPFERETSGGYTF. CDR3 sequence (DNA): TGTGCCAGCAGCTTAGCGCCGTTCGAAAGGGAGACCAGCGGTGGCTACACCTTC.

This clonotype was recorded many times. The V gene is TRBV27, the J gene TRBJ2-2; the match to TRBD1 covers 7 bases. Germline CDR1 is MNHEY and CDR2 is SMNVEV (reference sequence). The CDR3 sequence is 14 residues long. Germline trimming cut 7 bases from V and 7 bases from J; bases unmatched to any gene: 9. Here the CDR3 reads CASKKGATIGELFF. DNA for the CDR3: TGTGCCAGCAAGAAGGGGGCGACGATCGGGGAGCTGTTTTTT.

This clonotype was found many times. V is TRBV18 and J is TRBJ2-3; the D gene is possibly TRBD2 (6 bases). The CDR3 is 15 amino acids. From germline, CDR1 is KGHSH and CDR2 LQKENI. V was trimmed by 2 bases and J by 4 bases, leaving 13 bases between them. CDR3 nucleotides: TGTGCCAGCTCACCAAGGCGGGAATCCGCAGATACGCAGTATTTT. The encoded protein is CASSPRRESADTQYF.

The V gene is TRBV11-2, the J gene TRBJ2-2; TRBD2 matches at 15 bases. CDR3 length: 18 amino acids. Germline CDR1 SGHAT, CDR2 FQNNGV. Germline trimming cut 2 bases from V and 6 bases from J; bases unmatched to any gene: 7. CDR3 protein: CASSLRGLAGGFAGELFF. CDR3 in DNA: TGTGCCAGCAGCTTAAGAGGACTAGCGGGGGGGTTCGCCGGGGAGCTGTTTTTT.

Ten or more counts support this clonotype. This rearrangement joins TRBV7-9 to TRBJ2-7; TRBD1 matches at 7 bases. Germline V gene sequence: CDR1 SEHNR, CDR2 FQNEAQ (reference sequence). CDR3 length: 15 residues. Unmatched junction bases numbered 7, after V lost 5 bases and J lost 0 bases. CDR3 sequence (DNA): TGTGCCAGCAGCCCTCGGACAGGATACTCCTACGAGCAGTACTTC. This sequence encodes CASSPRTGYSYEQYF.

A word on this clonotype: Given a much more abundant clone one base away, this may be a read error. The chain couples TRBV6-1 to TRBJ2-5; either TRBD1 or TRBD2 may fit D (5 bases each). Looked up from germline, CDR1 is MNHNS and CDR2 is SASEGT. CDR3 length: 15 amino acids. Trimming took off 6 bases at V and 6 bases at J, with 20 bases between the two ends. CDR3 coding DNA: TGTGCCAGCAGACCACGACAGAGAACGGGAAAGACCCAGTACTTC. It specifies CASRPRQRTGKTQYF.

The gene calls are TRBV12-3 or TRBV12-4 and TRBJ2-7; TRBD2 agrees at 7 bases. The CDR3 has 14 amino acids. Trimming cost V 4 bases and J 3 bases; bases outside gene matches: 6. CDR3 sequence (DNA): TGTGCCAGCAGTTGGTCCGGGACTATCTACGAGCAGTACTTC. It encodes CASSWSGTIYEQYF.

V and J are TRBV24-1 and TRBJ2-3, with D possibly being TRBD2 (5 bases). The CDR3 has 16 residues. CDR1 is KGHDR, CDR2 SFDVKD, per germline. V was cut by 4 bases and J by 2 bases, with 15 bases left in between. CDR3 sequence: CATSDPREGNTDTQYF. CDR3 bases: TGTGCCACCAGTGACCCTCGAGAGGGAAACACAGATACGCAGTATTTT.

There are many counts of this clonotype. The CDR3 reads CASNRDRMISYEQYF. The CDR3, as DNA: TGTGCCAGCAACCGGGACAGAATGATCTCCTACGAGCAGTACTTC. The chain uses TRBV28 and TRBJ2-7; 7 bases align to TRBD1. V trimming: 7 bases; J trimming: 0 bases; junction bases outside the gene matches: 9. The CDR3 runs 15 residues. In germline, CDR1 is MDHEN, CDR2 SYDVKM.

The chain has TRBV19 and TRBJ2-5; 9 bases are shared with TRBD2. V dropped 7 bases and J dropped 5; count of bases not matched to a gene: 8. The CDR3 is 14 residues long. CDR1 is LNHDA and CDR2 is SQIVND in the germline V gene (reference sequence). In DNA, the CDR3 is TGTGCCAGTAATAACGGGACTAGCAGCGAGACCCAGTACTTC. The encoded protein is CASNNGTSSETQYF.

This clonotype appeared many times. This rearrangement joins TRBV28 to TRBJ1-5; D is perhaps TRBD1 (6 bases). The CDR3 covers 14 residues. Trimming shortened V by 6 bases and J by 6 bases, and 15 bases separated the two germline ends. CDR1 is MDHEN, CDR2 SYDVKM, per germline. Here the CDR3 DNA reads TGTGCCAGCAGGCAAAATCAGGGGTTTCAGCCCCAGCATTTT. Residues: CASRQNQGFQPQHF.

The chain recombines TRBV6-1 with TRBJ2-5; 8 bases align to TRBD2. This CDR3 is 15 amino acids long. V was pared by 5 bases and J by 5 bases, with 10 bases of the junction left unmatched. CDR1 and CDR2 (germline): MNHNS, SASEGT. The CDR3 protein is CASSLRGAAGETQYF. CDR3 nucleotide sequence: TGTGCCAGCAGTTTGCGGGGGGCAGCCGGTGAGACCCAGTACTTC.

This clonotype was seen at least ten times. The chain recombines TRBV28 with TRBJ1-5, with 7 nucleotides matching TRBD1. This CDR3 has 14 residues. Germline V gives CDR1 MDHEN, CDR2 SYDVKM. V shed 6 bases, J shed 6 bases, and the junction held 8 bases outside the gene matches. The CDR3 region has the DNA TGTGCCAGCAGCCCTGGGACAGTAGCTCAGCCCCAGCATTTT. Its translation: CASSPGTVAQPQHF.

This clonotype has at least ten counts. The CDR3 is CAWSGGTSYYEQYF. The CDR3 bases are TGTGCCTGGAGCGGGGGGACCTCATACTACGAGCAGTACTTC. The chain couples TRBV30 to TRBJ2-7; 7 bases map to TRBD2. V dropped 3 bases and J dropped 3; count of bases not matched to a gene: 8. The CDR3 loop spans 14 amino acids. Germline CDR1 and CDR2: GTSNPN and SVGIG (reference sequence). The variable domain in full, completed from reference TRBV30 and TRBJ2-7, reads SQTIHQWPATLVQPVGSPLSLECTVEGTSNPNLYWYRQAAGRGLQLLFYSVGIGQISSEVPQNLSASRPQDRQFILSSKKLLLSDSGFYLCAWSGGTSYYEQYFGPGTRLTVT.

V gene TRBV6-2 or TRBV6-3 combines with J gene TRBJ2-3, with 10 nucleotides matching TRBD2. In germline, CDR1 is MNHEY, CDR2 SVGEGT. V lost 4 bases to trimming and J lost 5 bases; unmatched junction nucleotides: 12. There are 17 residues in the CDR3. The CDR3 DNA reads as TGTGCCAGCAGTTCACCCCAAGCGGGGGGGTCCGTAGATACGCAGTATTTT. Protein product: CASSSPQAGGSVDTQYF.

This chain joins TRBV6-1 and TRBJ1-2; D gene uncertain. Trimming shortened V by 5 bases and J by 6 bases, and 16 bases separated the two germline ends. Per germline, CDR1 MNHNS and CDR2 SASEGT. The CDR3 is 14 residues long. CDR3 sequence (DNA): TGTGCCAGCAGTTCTTGTAGGGCCTTTCATGGCTACACCTTC. Residues: CASSSCRAFHGYTF.

This clonotype was recorded at least ten times. This chain connects TRBV9 to TRBJ2-1; unclear D gene. The V gene lost 0 bases and the J gene lost 9 bases, with 16 bases spanning the gap. The CDR3 has 15 amino acids. Germline V gives CDR1 SGDLS, CDR2 YYNGEE. The CDR3 nucleotides are TGTGCCAGCAGCGTAGTTTCTCGGCAGGAAGCTGAGCAGTTCTTC. It is translated as CASSVVSRQEAEQFF.

This chain joins TRBV5-6 and TRBJ1-5, with 9 bases that match TRBD1. The ends lost 4 bases at V and 3 bases at J; junction bases unmatched: 11. Germline CDR1 and CDR2: SGHDT and YYEEEE. This CDR3 has 17 amino acids. The CDR3 DNA reads TGTGCCAGCAGCGGGGGGAGGGACAGGGCCCTCAATCAGCCCCAGCATTTT. Protein sequence: CASSGGRDRALNQPQHF.

This clonotype was picked up many times. The chain uses TRBV27 and TRBJ2-1; D is perhaps TRBD2 (6 bases). The V gene lost 8 bases and the J gene lost 4 bases, with 15 bases spanning the gap. The CDR3 sequence is 14 residues long. The germline gives CDR1 MNHEY, CDR2 SMNVEV (reference sequence). The CDR3 sequence: CASRRGILYNEQFF. As DNA, the CDR3 is TGTGCCAGCCGTCGCGGGATCCTATACAATGAGCAGTTCTTC.

This clonotype appeared many times. The gene calls are TRBV7-8 and TRBJ2-5; 8 bases line up with TRBD2. The CDR3 has 18 residues. Germline CDR1 SGHVS, CDR2 FQNEAQ. With V trimmed by 6 bases and J by 6 bases, 21 bases remained unmatched. For the CDR3, the DNA is TGTGCCAGCAGTACTGTCGGGGGACTAGGTCTATCCTGGAAGACCCAGTACTTC. It encodes CASSTVGGLGLSWKTQYF.

This rearrangement joins TRBV2 to TRBJ2-7; TRBD2 matches 13 bases. Trimming removed 6 bases from V and 5 bases from J; junction bases left unmatched: 22. Germline CDR1 is SNHLY and CDR2 is FYNNEI. CDR3 size: 20 residues. Here the CDR3 reads CASRPIGWGTSGASPDEQYF. CDR3 sequence (DNA): TGTGCCAGCAGGCCGATCGGCTGGGGGACTAGCGGGGCCTCCCCCGACGAGCAGTACTTC.

This clonotype has a count of ten or more. The gene calls are TRBV3-1 and TRBJ1-4; D might be TRBD1 (6 bases). Trimming pared 0 bases from V and 5 bases from J, leaving 19 bases between. The V gene's germline CDR1 is LGHDT and CDR2 YNNKEL (reference sequence). The CDR3 is made up of 18 amino acids. The CDR3 is CASSQDQGVWGPNEKLFF. DNA of the CDR3: TGTGCCAGCAGCCAAGATCAAGGGGTCTGGGGGCCAAATGAAAAACTGTTTTTT.